This is a list of T cell receptor beta chains from one sample in a study of T cell responses to AZD1222 COVID-19 vaccine. The assay was immunoSEQ multiplex PCR, and TCRdb's table has in-frame clones only and misses some. The sample records 130,000 to 150,000 clones, 90% being singletons. Sequences were derived from peripheral blood, sampled on day 0 of AZD1222 vaccination. The receptors originated from an adult in good health. CDR3s include the opening cysteine and the closing phenylalanine or tryptophan. The D gene is left open where the match is weak. Clone size appears in some rows only: once, few, many, or a class for an expanded clone.

>NA|TRBD1|TRBV30|TRBJ1-3
CAWSTGDSGNTIYF
TGTGCCTGGAGTACAGGGGACTCTGGAAACACCATATATTTT
>NA|TRBD2|TRBV2|TRBJ2-7
CASRGGTSGGNYEQYF
TGTGCCAGCAGGGGCGGGACTAGCGGGGGGAATTACGAGCAGTACTTC
>NA|NA|TRBV19|TRBJ1-1
CASSIVGVANTEAFF
TGTGCCAGTAGTATTGTAGGAGTAGCAAACACTGAAGCTTTCTTT
>NA|NA|TRBV9|TRBJ2-4
CASSEDLSSPPNIQYF
TGTGCCAGCAGCGAGGACCTCTCGAGTCCCCCAAACATTCAGTACTTC
>NA|TRBD1|TRBV19|TRBJ1-1
CASTSPTGVDTEAFF
TGTGCCAGTACCAGCCCTACAGGGGTGGACACTGAAGCTTTCTTT
>NA|NA|TRBV13|TRBJ2-7
CASSPQLWAPNSSYEQYF
TGTGCCAGCAGCCCCCAGTTATGGGCCCCGAACAGCTCCTACGAGCAGTACTTC
>NA|NA|TRBV30|TRBJ2-5
CAASERETQYF
TGTGCGGCGTCCGAGCGAGAGACCCAGTACTTC
>few|TRBD2|TRBV6-5|TRBJ2-3
CASSYIGLAAADTQYF
TGTGCCAGCAGTTACATAGGACTAGCGGCTGCAGATACGCAGTATTTT
>few|TRBD1|TRBV14|TRBJ1-1
CASSLGQGSTEAFF
TGTGCCAGCAGCCTCGGACAGGGGAGCACTGAAGCTTTCTTT
>NA|TRBD1|TRBV11-2|TRBJ1-2
CASSLGTGQGRSGYTF
TGTGCCAGCAGCTTAGGGACCGGACAGGGTAGGAGCGGCTACACCTTC
>NA|NA|TRBV11-2|TRBJ1-1
CASSTTGTEAFF
TGTGCCAGCAGCACTACCGGGACAGAAGCTTTCTTT
>NA|TRBD2|TRBV6-5|TRBJ2-3
CASSPGLATDTQYF
TGTGCCAGCAGCCCGGGACTAGCCACAGATACGCAGTATTTT
>NA|TRBD1|TRBV6-6|TRBJ1-5
CASSYPGQENQPQHF
TGTGCCAGCAGTTACCCGGGACAGGAAAATCAGCCCCAGCATTTT
>NA|TRBD2|TRBV6-2/TRBV6-3|TRBJ2-7
CASSYGLAGASYEQYF
TGTGCCAGCAGTTATGGGCTAGCGGGAGCTTCCTACGAGCAGTACTTC
>NA|NA|TRBV7-7|TRBJ1-3
CASSPGAGVSSIYF
TGTGCCAGCAGCCCCGGTGCCGGGGTATCTTCCATATATTTT
>NA|NA|TRBV19|TRBJ1-2
CASSIPHRDRNYGYTF
TGTGCCAGTAGTATCCCTCACAGGGACCGAAACTATGGCTACACCTTC
>once|NA|TRBV11-3|TRBJ2-4
CASSLFSGTKNIQYF
TGTGCCAGCAGCTTATTTTCAGGGACCAAAAACATTCAGTACTTC
>NA|NA|TRBV27|TRBJ2-2
CASTLFSPGPTANTGELFF
TGTGCCAGCACCTTGTTTTCCCCGGGGCCCACCGCGAACACCGGGGAGCTGTTTTTT
>NA|NA|TRBV12-5|TRBJ1-1
CASGPPLGGAPEAFF
TGTGCTAGTGGTCCCCCGTTAGGCGGGGCGCCTGAAGCTTTCTTT
>NA|NA|TRBV29-1|TRBJ1-5
CSVVVGNSNQPQHF
TGCAGCGTTGTGGTCGGGAATAGCAATCAGCCCCAGCATTTT
>NA|NA|TRBV12-3/TRBV12-4|TRBJ1-1
CASSLGAGTEAFF
TGTGCCAGCAGTCTAGGGGCAGGTACTGAAGCTTTCTTT
>NA|NA|TRBV25-1|TRBJ1-1
CASSEFGDGTSNSEAFF
TGTGCCAGCAGTGAATTTGGGGACGGAACGTCGAACAGTGAAGCTTTCTTT
>NA|NA|TRBV24-1|TRBJ1-2
CATWGGNGYTF
TGTGCCACCTGGGGGGGGAATGGCTACACCTTC
>once|NA|TRBV19|TRBJ1-6
CASSIGEGESSPLHF
TGTGCCAGTAGTATAGGAGAGGGGGAGAGTTCACCCCTCCACTTT
>NA|TRBD2|TRBV11-3|TRBJ2-3
CASSSGLAGGQDTQYF
TGTGCCAGCAGCTCGGGACTAGCGGGGGGGCAAGATACGCAGTATTTT
>NA|TRBD1|TRBV9|TRBJ1-1
CASSLRQGNTEAFF
TGTGCCAGCAGTCTCAGACAGGGGAACACTGAAGCTTTCTTT
>NA|NA|TRBV24-1|TRBJ1-2
CATSDPGTGYTF
TGTGCCACCAGTGATCCGGGGACGGGCTACACCTTC
>NA|TRBD1|TRBV4-2|TRBJ1-2
CASSPPGQAMGLYGYTF
TGTGCCAGCAGCCCTCCGGGACAGGCCATGGGGCTCTATGGCTACACCTTC
>NA|NA|TRBV6-2/TRBV6-3|TRBJ2-1
CASSYLGGGEQFF
TGTGCCAGCAGTTACTTAGGGGGGGGTGAGCAGTTCTTC
>once|NA|TRBV29-1|TRBJ2-1
CSVVRQGIYNEQFF
TGCAGCGTTGTAAGGCAGGGCATCTACAATGAGCAGTTCTTC
>once|NA|TRBV15|TRBJ1-1
CATSRETAMNTEAFF
TGTGCCACCAGCAGAGAAACGGCCATGAACACTGAAGCTTTCTTT
>once|NA|TRBV3-1/TRBV3-2|TRBJ1-2
CASSQGLYGYTF
TGTGCCAGCAGCCAAGGCCTCTATGGCTACACCTTC
>once|NA|TRBV21-1|TRBJ2-1
CASRRGDRAYNEQFF
TGTGCCAGCAGAAGGGGGGACAGGGCGTACAATGAGCAGTTCTTC
>NA|NA|TRBV5-1|TRBJ2-2
CASSLGHSSGELFF
TGCGCCAGCAGCTTAGGACACTCGTCCGGGGAGCTGTTTTTT
>NA|TRBD1|TRBV5-4|TRBJ2-3
CASSWDRESDTQYF
TGTGCCAGCAGCTGGGACAGGGAGTCAGATACGCAGTATTTT
>NA|NA|TRBV15|TRBJ2-1
CATSIASGEALDEQFF
TGTGCCACCAGCATAGCCTCCGGGGAGGCTTTGGATGAGCAGTTCTTC
>NA|TRBD1|TRBV12-5|TRBJ1-2
CASGLQTGLYGYTF
TGTGCTAGTGGTTTACAGACAGGGTTGTACGGCTACACCTTC
>NA|TRBD2|TRBV9|TRBJ2-3
CASSVGGLAGIGSTDTQYF
TGTGCCAGCAGCGTAGGAGGACTAGCGGGGATTGGTAGCACAGATACGCAGTATTTT
>NA|NA|TRBV9|TRBJ2-5
CASSVVGTTEETQYF
TGTGCCAGCAGCGTAGTGGGGACGACTGAAGAGACCCAGTACTTC
>NA|TRBD1|TRBV29-1|TRBJ1-2
CSVQGGDSYGYTF
TGCAGCGTGCAAGGGGGCGACAGCTATGGCTACACCTTC
>NA|NA|TRBV15|TRBJ1-6
CATATEPYNSPLHF
TGTGCCACCGCGACAGAACCTTATAATTCACCCCTCCACTTT
>NA|NA|TRBV19|TRBJ2-7
CASSPLSSGRGEQYF
TGTGCCAGTAGTCCCCTTAGTAGTGGGAGAGGAGAGCAGTACTTC
>NA|TRBD2|TRBV5-1|TRBJ2-2
CASSLASLAGVNGELFF
TGCGCCAGCAGCTTGGCTTCCCTAGCGGGAGTTAACGGGGAGCTGTTTTTT
>once|TRBD1|TRBV7-9|TRBJ2-5
CASSYDRGQETQYF
TGTGCCAGCAGCTACGACAGGGGGCAAGAGACCCAGTACTTC
>NA|NA|TRBV20-1|TRBJ1-4
CSANRDEKLFF
TGCAGTGCTAACAGGGATGAAAAACTGTTTTTT
>once|TRBD2|TRBV5-1|TRBJ2-2
CASSLASGLAGLAGELFF
TGCGCCAGCAGCTTGGCGTCGGGGCTAGCGGGATTGGCCGGGGAGCTGTTTTTT
>NA|TRBD1|TRBV2|TRBJ1-2
CASSLFQGAAGGYTF
TGTGCCAGCAGCCTCTTCCAGGGGGCTGCGGGTGGCTACACCTTC
>NA|NA|TRBV12-5|TRBJ1-5
CASGGGLNQPQHF
TGTGCTAGTGGGGGGGGCTTGAATCAGCCCCAGCATTTT
>NA|NA|TRBV3-1/TRBV3-2|TRBJ2-1
CASSQDLRSSYNEQFF
TGTGCCAGCAGCCAAGATCTGCGTAGCTCCTACAATGAGCAGTTCTTC
>once|NA|TRBV27|TRBJ2-3
CASRRRTDTQYF
TGTGCCAGCAGGAGAAGAACAGATACGCAGTATTTT
>NA|NA|TRBV3-1/TRBV3-2|TRBJ2-2
CASSHRTVRSIGELFF
TGTGCCAGCAGCCATAGGACGGTTCGATCCATCGGGGAGCTGTTTTTT
>NA|TRBD1|TRBV6-4|TRBJ1-5
CASSEQGDQPQHF
TGTGCCAGCAGTGAACAGGGGGACCAGCCCCAGCATTTT
>once|TRBD1|TRBV30|TRBJ1-1
CAWSKGQSTEAFF
TGTGCCTGGAGTAAGGGACAGAGCACTGAAGCTTTCTTT
>NA|NA|TRBV11-3|TRBJ2-1
CASSPLNNEQFF
TGTGCCAGCAGCCCCCTTAACAATGAGCAGTTCTTC
>NA|NA|TRBV6-5|TRBJ2-2
CASSYATSNTGELFF
TGTGCCAGCAGTTACGCGACGTCGAACACCGGGGAGCTGTTTTTT